This is a list of T cell receptor beta chains from one sample in a study of T cell responses to AZD1222 COVID-19 vaccine. Profiling relied on immunoSEQ multiplex PCR, and the TCRdb table lists in-frame clones only, not all of them. This table holds about 130,000 clones, 92% found once. The material sequenced was peripheral blood, taken on day 0 of AZD1222 vaccination. The origin of the receptors is an adult in good health. Each CDR3 is given with its conserved first and last residue. Each record gives: J gene, D gene, clone size, V gene, CDR3 protein, CDR3 DNA. The D gene is left open where the match is weak. The size of a clone is reported for some rows only, either as once, few or many, or as a class for expanded clones.

j_gene: TRBJ2-5; d_gene: TRBD2; abundance: NA; v_gene: TRBV7-8; CDR3aa: CASSSGTSGDPGETQYF; CDR3nt: TGTGCCAGCAGCTCCGGGACTAGCGGGGATCCAGGGGAGACCCAGTACTTC
j_gene: TRBJ2-5; d_gene: TRBD2; abundance: NA; v_gene: TRBV10-3; CDR3aa: CAISEWTSGASETQYF; CDR3nt: TGTGCCATCAGTGAGTGGACTAGCGGGGCCTCAGAGACCCAGTACTTC
j_gene: TRBJ2-7; d_gene: NA; abundance: NA; v_gene: TRBV12-3/TRBV12-4; CDR3aa: CASSLGGDYEQYF; CDR3nt: TGTGCCAGCAGTTTAGGAGGGGACTACGAGCAGTACTTC
j_gene: TRBJ2-7; d_gene: TRBD2; abundance: NA; v_gene: TRBV7-6; CDR3aa: CASSSTSGGFNEQYF; CDR3nt: TGTGCCAGCAGCTCCACTAGCGGGGGTTTCAACGAGCAGTACTTC
j_gene: TRBJ2-2; d_gene: NA; abundance: NA; v_gene: TRBV3-1/TRBV3-2; CDR3aa: CASSQDRGGTGELFF; CDR3nt: TGTGCCAGCAGCCAAGACAGGGGCGGCACCGGGGAGCTGTTTTTT
j_gene: TRBJ1-5; d_gene: NA; abundance: few; v_gene: TRBV7-2; CDR3aa: CASSYAGGTNQPQHF; CDR3nt: TGTGCCAGCAGCTATGCGGGGGGAACGAATCAGCCCCAGCATTTT
j_gene: TRBJ2-7; d_gene: NA; abundance: NA; v_gene: TRBV19; CDR3aa: CASRKDKAYEQYF; CDR3nt: TGTGCCAGTCGCAAGGACAAGGCCTACGAGCAGTACTTC
j_gene: TRBJ2-3; d_gene: NA; abundance: NA; v_gene: TRBV19; CDR3aa: CASSMARDSTDTQYF; CDR3nt: TGTGCCAGTAGTATGGCTAGGGACAGCACAGATACGCAGTATTTT
j_gene: TRBJ1-2; d_gene: NA; abundance: NA; v_gene: TRBV7-2; CDR3aa: CASSLVYQGSYGYTF; CDR3nt: TGTGCCAGCAGCTTAGTTTACCAGGGGAGTTATGGCTACACCTTC
j_gene: TRBJ2-2; d_gene: NA; abundance: NA; v_gene: TRBV3-1/TRBV3-2; CDR3aa: CASSPTYTGELFF; CDR3nt: TGTGCCAGCAGCCCCACCTACACCGGGGAGCTGTTTTTT
j_gene: TRBJ2-7; d_gene: NA; abundance: NA; v_gene: TRBV11-2; CDR3aa: CASSFRGTLAYEQYF; CDR3nt: TGTGCCAGCAGCTTTAGGGGGACTCTGGCCTACGAGCAGTACTTC
j_gene: TRBJ2-7; d_gene: NA; abundance: NA; v_gene: TRBV6-5; CDR3aa: CASSYSVQGTYEQYF; CDR3nt: TGTGCCAGCAGTTACTCGGTTCAGGGAACCTACGAGCAGTACTTC
j_gene: TRBJ1-4; d_gene: NA; abundance: NA; v_gene: TRBV2; CDR3aa: CASIRTADVFNEKLFF; CDR3nt: TGTGCCAGCATCAGGACAGCCGATGTATTTAATGAAAAACTGTTTTTT
j_gene: TRBJ2-1; d_gene: NA; abundance: NA; v_gene: TRBV10-3; CDR3aa: CAISESSREFF; CDR3nt: TGTGCCATCAGTGAGTCGAGCCGGGAGTTCTTC
j_gene: TRBJ2-3; d_gene: NA; abundance: NA; v_gene: TRBV2; CDR3aa: CASSGGARSDTQYF; CDR3nt: TGTGCCAGCAGTGGAGGGGCGCGGTCAGATACGCAGTATTTT
j_gene: TRBJ2-7; d_gene: NA; abundance: NA; v_gene: TRBV4-3; CDR3aa: CASSPLISYYEQYF; CDR3nt: TGCGCCAGCAGCCCCCTTATTTCTTACTACGAGCAGTACTTC
j_gene: TRBJ1-6; d_gene: NA; abundance: NA; v_gene: TRBV5-1; CDR3aa: CASSLGPGGSPLHF; CDR3nt: TGCGCCAGCAGCTTGGGACCCGGAGGATCACCCCTCCACTTT
j_gene: TRBJ2-7; d_gene: TRBD1; abundance: NA; v_gene: TRBV2; CDR3aa: CASSGGQVVHYEQYF; CDR3nt: TGTGCCAGCAGTGGGGGACAGGTTGTCCACTACGAGCAGTACTTC
j_gene: TRBJ2-3; d_gene: NA; abundance: NA; v_gene: TRBV10-3; CDR3aa: CATSPGEAQYF; CDR3nt: TGTGCCACCTCCCCCGGGGAGGCGCAGTATTTT
j_gene: TRBJ2-7; d_gene: TRBD2; abundance: NA; v_gene: TRBV30; CDR3aa: CAWRGLAGGSSYEQYF; CDR3nt: TGTGCCTGGAGAGGACTAGCGGGGGGTTCCTCCTACGAGCAGTACTTC
j_gene: TRBJ2-7; d_gene: NA; abundance: NA; v_gene: TRBV3-1/TRBV3-2; CDR3aa: CASESLSYEQYF; CDR3nt: TGTGCCAGTGAGAGCCTTTCCTACGAGCAGTACTTC
j_gene: TRBJ1-1; d_gene: NA; abundance: NA; v_gene: TRBV18; CDR3aa: CASSPQVTASFEAFF; CDR3nt: TGTGCCAGCTCACCACAAGTGACAGCCTCTTTTGAAGCTTTCTTT